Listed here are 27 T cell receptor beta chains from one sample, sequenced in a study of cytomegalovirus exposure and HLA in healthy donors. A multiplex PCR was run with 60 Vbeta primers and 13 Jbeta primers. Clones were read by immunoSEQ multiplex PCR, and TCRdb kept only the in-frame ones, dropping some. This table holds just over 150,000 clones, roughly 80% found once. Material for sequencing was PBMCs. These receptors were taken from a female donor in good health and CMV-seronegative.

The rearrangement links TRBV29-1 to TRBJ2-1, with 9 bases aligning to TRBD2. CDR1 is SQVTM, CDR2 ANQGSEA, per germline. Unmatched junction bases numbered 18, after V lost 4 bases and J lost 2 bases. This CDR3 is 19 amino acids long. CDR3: CSVASPQAGGRNTYNEQFF. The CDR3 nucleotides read TGCAGCGTTGCATCACCCCAAGCGGGAGGACGCAATACCTACAATGAGCAGTTCTTC.

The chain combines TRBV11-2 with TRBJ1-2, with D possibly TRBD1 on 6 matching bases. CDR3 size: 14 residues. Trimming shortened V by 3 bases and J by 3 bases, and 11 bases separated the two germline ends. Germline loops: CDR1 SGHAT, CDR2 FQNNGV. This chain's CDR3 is CASSFGTSYYGYTF. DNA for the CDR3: TGTGCCAGCAGCTTCGGGACATCCTACTATGGCTACACCTTC.

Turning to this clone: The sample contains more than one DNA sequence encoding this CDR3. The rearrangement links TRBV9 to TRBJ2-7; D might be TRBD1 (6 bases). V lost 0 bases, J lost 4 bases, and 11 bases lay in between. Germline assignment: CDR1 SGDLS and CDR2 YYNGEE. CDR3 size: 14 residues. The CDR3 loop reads CASSVGRGPYEQYF. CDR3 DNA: TGTGCCAGCAGCGTAGGCAGGGGCCCTTACGAGCAGTACTTC.

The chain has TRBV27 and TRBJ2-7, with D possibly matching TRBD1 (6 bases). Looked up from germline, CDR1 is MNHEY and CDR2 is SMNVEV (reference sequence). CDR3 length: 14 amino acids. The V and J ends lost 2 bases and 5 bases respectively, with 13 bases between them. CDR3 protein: CASSLTGMNDEQYF. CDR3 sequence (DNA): TGTGCCAGCAGTTTAACAGGGATGAACGACGAGCAGTACTTC.

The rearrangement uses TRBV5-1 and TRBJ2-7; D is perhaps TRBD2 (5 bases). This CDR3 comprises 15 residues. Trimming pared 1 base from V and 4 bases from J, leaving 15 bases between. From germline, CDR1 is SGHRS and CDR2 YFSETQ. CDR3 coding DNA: TGCGCCAGCAGCTTGCTTGCCGGGGTGGGGTACGAGCAGTACTTC. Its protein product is CASSLLAGVGYEQYF.

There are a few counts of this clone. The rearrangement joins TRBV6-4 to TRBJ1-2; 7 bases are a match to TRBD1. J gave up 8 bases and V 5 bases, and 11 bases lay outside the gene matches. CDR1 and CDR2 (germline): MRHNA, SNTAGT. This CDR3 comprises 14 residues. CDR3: CASSNRGNGGGYTF. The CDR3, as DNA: TGTGCCAGCAGTAACAGGGGAAATGGCGGCGGCTACACCTTC.

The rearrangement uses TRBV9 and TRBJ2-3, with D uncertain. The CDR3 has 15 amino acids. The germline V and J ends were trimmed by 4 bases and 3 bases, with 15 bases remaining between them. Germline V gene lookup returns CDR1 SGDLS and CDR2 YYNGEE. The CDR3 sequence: CASSQAPQNTDTQYF. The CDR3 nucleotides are TGTGCCAGCAGCCAGGCCCCACAGAATACAGATACGCAGTATTTT.

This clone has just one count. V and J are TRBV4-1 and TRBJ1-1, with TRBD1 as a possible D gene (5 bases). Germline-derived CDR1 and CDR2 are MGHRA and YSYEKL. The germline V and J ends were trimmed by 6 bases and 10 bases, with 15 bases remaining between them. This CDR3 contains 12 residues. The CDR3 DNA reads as TGCGCCAGCAGGGAGGGGCCTCGACGAGCTTTCTTT. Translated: CASREGPRRAFF.

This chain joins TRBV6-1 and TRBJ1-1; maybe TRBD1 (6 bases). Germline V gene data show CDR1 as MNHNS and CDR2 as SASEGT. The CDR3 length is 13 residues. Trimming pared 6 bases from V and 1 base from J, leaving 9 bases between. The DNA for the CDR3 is TGTGCCAGCAGCGGACAGTCGAACACTGAAGCTTTCTTT. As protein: CASSGQSNTEAFF.

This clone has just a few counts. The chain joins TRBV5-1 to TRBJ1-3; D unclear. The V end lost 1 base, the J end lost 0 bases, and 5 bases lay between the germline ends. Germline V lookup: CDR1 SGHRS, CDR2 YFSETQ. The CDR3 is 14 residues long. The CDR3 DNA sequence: TGCGCCAGCAGCTTGACAGACTCTGGAAACACCATATATTTT. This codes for CASSLTDSGNTIYF. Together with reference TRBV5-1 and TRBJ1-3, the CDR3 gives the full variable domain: KAGVTQTPRYLIKTRGQQVTLSCSPISGHRSVSWYQQTPGQGLQFLFEYFSETQRNKGNFPGRFSGRQFSNSRSEMNVSTLELGDSALYLCASSLTDSGNTIYFGEGSWLTVV.

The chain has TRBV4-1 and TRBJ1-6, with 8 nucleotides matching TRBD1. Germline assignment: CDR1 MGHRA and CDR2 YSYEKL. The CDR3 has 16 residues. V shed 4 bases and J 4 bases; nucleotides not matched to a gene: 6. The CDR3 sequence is CASSLGQGQYNSPLHF. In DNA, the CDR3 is TGCGCCAGCAGCCTCGGACAGGGCCAATATAATTCACCCCTCCACTTT.

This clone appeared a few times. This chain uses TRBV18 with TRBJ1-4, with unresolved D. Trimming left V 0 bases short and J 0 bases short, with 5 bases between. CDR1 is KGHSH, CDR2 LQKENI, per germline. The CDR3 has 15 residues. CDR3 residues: CASSPPEATNEKLFF. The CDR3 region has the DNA TGTGCCAGCTCACCACCGGAGGCAACTAATGAAAAACTGTTTTTT.

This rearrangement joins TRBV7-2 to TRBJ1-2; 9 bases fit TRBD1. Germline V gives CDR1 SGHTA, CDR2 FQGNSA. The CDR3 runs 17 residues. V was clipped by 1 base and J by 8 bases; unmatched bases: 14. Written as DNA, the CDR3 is TGTGCCAGCAGCTTAGTTGGGACAGGGATGATCACAGGGGGCTACACCTTC. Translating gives CASSLVGTGMITGGYTF. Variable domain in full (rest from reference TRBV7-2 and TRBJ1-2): GAGVSQSPSNKVTEKGKDVELRCDPISGHTALYWYRQSLGQGLEFLIYFQGNSAPDKSGLPSDRFSAERTGGSVSTLTIQRTQQEDSAVYLCASSLVGTGMITGGYTFGSGTRLTVV.

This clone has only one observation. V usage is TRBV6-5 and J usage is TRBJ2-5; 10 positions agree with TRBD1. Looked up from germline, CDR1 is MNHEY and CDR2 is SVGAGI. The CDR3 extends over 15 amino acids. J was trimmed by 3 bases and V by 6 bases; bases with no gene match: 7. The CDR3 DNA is TGTGCCAGCAGGAGTTCCGGGACAGGGGAAGAGACCCAGTACTTC. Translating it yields CASRSSGTGEETQYF.

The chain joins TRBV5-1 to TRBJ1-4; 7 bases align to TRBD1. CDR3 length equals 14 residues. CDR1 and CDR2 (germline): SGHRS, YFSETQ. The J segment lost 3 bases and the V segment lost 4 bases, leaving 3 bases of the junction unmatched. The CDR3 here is CASSQGGANEKLFF. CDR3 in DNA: TGCGCCAGCAGCCAGGGGGGAGCTAATGAAAAACTGTTTTTT.

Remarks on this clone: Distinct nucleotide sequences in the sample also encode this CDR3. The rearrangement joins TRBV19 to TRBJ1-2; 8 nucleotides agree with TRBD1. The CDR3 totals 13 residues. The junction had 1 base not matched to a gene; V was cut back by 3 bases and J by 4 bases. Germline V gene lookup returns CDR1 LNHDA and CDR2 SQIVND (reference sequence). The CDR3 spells CASSIDRGYGYTF. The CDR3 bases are TGTGCCAGTAGTATTGACAGGGGCTATGGCTACACCTTC. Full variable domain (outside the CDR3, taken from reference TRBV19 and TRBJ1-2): DGGITQSPKYLFRKEGQNVTLSCEQNLNHDAMYWYRQDPGQGLRLIYYSQIVNDFQKGDIAEGYSVSREKKESFPLTVTSAQKNPTAFYLCASSIDRGYGYTFGSGTRLTVV.

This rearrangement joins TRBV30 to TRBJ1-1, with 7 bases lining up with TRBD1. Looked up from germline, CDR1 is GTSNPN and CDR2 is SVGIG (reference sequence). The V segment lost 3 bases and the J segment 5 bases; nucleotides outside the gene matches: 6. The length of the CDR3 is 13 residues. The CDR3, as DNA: TGTGCCTGGAGCTCACAGGGGAGGACTGAAGCTTTCTTT. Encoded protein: CAWSSQGRTEAFF. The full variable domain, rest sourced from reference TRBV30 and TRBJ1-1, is SQTIHQWPATLVQPVGSPLSLECTVEGTSNPNLYWYRQAAGRGLQLLFYSVGIGQISSEVPQNLSASRPQDRQFILSSKKLLLSDSGFYLCAWSSQGRTEAFFGQGTRLTVV.

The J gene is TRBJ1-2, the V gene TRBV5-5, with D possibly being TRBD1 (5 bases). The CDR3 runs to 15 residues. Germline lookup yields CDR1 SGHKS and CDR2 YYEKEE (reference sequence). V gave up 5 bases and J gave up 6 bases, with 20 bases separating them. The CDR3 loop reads CASRLWGENSDGYTF. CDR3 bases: TGTGCCAGCAGGCTGTGGGGGGAAAACTCGGATGGCTACACCTTC.

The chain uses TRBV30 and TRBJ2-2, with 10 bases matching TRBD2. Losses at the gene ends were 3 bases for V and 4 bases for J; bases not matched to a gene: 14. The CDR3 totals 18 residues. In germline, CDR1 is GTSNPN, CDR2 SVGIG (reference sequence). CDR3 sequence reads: CAWRGGSGRAVGTGELFF. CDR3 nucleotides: TGTGCCTGGAGGGGAGGAAGCGGGAGGGCCGTTGGCACCGGGGAGCTGTTTTTT.

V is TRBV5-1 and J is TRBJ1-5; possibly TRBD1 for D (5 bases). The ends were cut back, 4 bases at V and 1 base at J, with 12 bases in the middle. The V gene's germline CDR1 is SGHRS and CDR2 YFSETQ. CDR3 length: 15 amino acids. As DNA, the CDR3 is TGCGCCAGCAGCCGAGGGGAGGTCAGCAATCAGCCCCAGCATTTT. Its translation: CASSRGEVSNQPQHF.

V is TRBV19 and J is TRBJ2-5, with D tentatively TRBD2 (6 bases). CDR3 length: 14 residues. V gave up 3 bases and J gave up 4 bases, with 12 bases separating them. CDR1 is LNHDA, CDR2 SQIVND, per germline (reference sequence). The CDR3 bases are TGTGCCAGTAGTATCCTCCAGGGAGGAGAGACCCAGTACTTC. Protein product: CASSILQGGETQYF.

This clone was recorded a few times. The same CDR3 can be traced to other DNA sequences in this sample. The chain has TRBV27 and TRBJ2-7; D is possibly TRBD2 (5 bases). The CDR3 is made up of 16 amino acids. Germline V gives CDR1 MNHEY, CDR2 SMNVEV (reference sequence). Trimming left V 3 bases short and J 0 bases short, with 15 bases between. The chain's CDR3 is CASSLRPGTFSYEQYF. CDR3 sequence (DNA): TGTGCCAGCAGTTTGAGACCGGGAACTTTCTCCTACGAGCAGTACTTC.

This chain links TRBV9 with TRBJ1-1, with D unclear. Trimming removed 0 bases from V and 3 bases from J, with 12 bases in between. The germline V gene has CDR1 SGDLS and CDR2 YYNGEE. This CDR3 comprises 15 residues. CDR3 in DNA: TGTGCCAGCAGCGTAGTCGGGTTAGAGGACACTGAAGCTTTCTTT. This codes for CASSVVGLEDTEAFF. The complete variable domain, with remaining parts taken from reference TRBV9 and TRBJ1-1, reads DSGVTQTPKHLITATGQRVTLRCSPRSGDLSVYWYQQSLDQGLQFLIQYYNGEERAKGNILERFSAQQFPDLHSELNLSSLELGDSALYFCASSVVGLEDTEAFFGQGTRLTVV.

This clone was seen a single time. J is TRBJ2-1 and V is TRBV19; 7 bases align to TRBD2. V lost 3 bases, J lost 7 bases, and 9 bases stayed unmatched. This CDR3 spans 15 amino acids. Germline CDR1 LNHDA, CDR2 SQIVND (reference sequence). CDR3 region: CASSILAGVGNEQFF. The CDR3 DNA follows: TGTGCCAGTAGTATTCTCGCGGGAGTTGGGAATGAGCAGTTCTTC.

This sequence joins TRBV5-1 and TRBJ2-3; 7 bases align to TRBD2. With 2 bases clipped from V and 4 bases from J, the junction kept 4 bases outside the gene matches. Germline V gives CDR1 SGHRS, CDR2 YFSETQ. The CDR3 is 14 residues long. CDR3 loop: CASSFAGDADTQYF. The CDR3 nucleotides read TGCGCCAGCAGCTTTGCGGGAGACGCAGATACGCAGTATTTT.

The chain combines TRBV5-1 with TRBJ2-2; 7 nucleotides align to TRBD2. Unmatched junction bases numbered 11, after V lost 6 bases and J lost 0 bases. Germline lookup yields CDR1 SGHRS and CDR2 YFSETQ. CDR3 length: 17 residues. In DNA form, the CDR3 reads TGCGCCAGCATCCCGGGGCCTAGCGGAACGAACACCGGGGAGCTGTTTTTT. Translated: CASIPGPSGTNTGELFF.

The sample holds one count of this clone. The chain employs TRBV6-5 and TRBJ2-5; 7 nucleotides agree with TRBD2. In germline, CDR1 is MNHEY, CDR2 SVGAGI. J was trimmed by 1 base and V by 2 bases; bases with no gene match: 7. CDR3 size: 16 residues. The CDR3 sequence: CASSYRGERGQETQYF. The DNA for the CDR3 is TGTGCCAGCAGTTACAGAGGGGAGCGGGGCCAAGAGACCCAGTACTTC.